The 30 T cell receptor beta chains listed next were all sequenced from one sample in a study of T cell repertoires in cytomegalovirus infection. Their antigens remain unidentified. TCRdb redid the calling of the reads with MiXCR, one entry per CDR3 protein. The sample carries about 570,000 distinct CDR3 sequences, under 45% recorded once. The starting material was cultured PBMCs, obtained from culture after CMV antigen stimulation. These receptors were collected from a human donor in good health (CMV status not recorded). Some clones in this sample may be carry-over from other donors' samples.

CDR3 region: CSAPRQGSGFNSPLHF. The CDR3 DNA reads as TGCAGTGCCCCCCGCCAAGGGTCTGGATTCAATTCACCCCTCCACTTT. This rearrangement joins TRBV20-1 to TRBJ1-6; no clear D gene. The CDR3 runs to 16 residues. Germline V gene data show CDR1 as DFQATT and CDR2 as SNEGSKA (reference sequence). V lost 6 bases to trimming and J lost 7 bases, with 22 bases between them.

The CDR3 region is CASSARFMSYEQYF. CDR3 nucleotides: TGTGCCAGCAGCGCCCGTTTTATGTCCTACGAGCAGTACTTC. The chain links TRBV7-2 to TRBJ2-7; D ambiguous. The germline V and J ends were trimmed by 5 bases and 1 base, with 12 bases remaining between them. The germline gives CDR1 SGHTA, CDR2 FQGNSA. This CDR3 is 14 amino acids long. Based on the CDR3 plus reference TRBV7-2 and TRBJ2-7, the full variable domain is GAGVSQSPSNKVTEKGKDVELRCDPISGHTALYWYRQSLGQGLEFLIYFQGNSAPDKSGLPSDRFSAERTGGSVSTLTIQRTQQEDSAVYLCASSARFMSYEQYFGPGTRLTVT.

This clonotype has more than one count but fewer than ten. The V gene is TRBV28, the J gene TRBJ1-6, with D maybe TRBD1 (5 bases). CDR3 length equals 14 residues. Germline V gene data show CDR1 as MDHEN and CDR2 as SYDVKM. V dropped 6 bases and J dropped 5 bases, with 11 bases sitting between them. The CDR3 coding sequence is TGTGCCAGCAGCCGGGGGGGGAATAATTCACCCCTCCACTTT. It translates to CASSRGGNNSPLHF. The full variable domain, its missing parts supplied by reference TRBV28 and TRBJ1-6, is DVKVTQSSRYLVKRTGEKVFLECVQDMDHENMFWYRQDPGLGLRLIYFSYDVKMKEKGDIPEGYSVSREKKERFSLILESASTNQTSMYLCASSRGGNNSPLHFGNGTRLTVT.

J is TRBJ2-7 and V is TRBV28; D gene ambiguous. Trimming pared 2 bases from V and 4 bases from J, leaving 15 bases between. The CDR3 consists of 15 residues. Germline CDR1 and CDR2: MDHEN and SYDVKM. CDR3 loop: CASSLGHPPTYEQYF. The CDR3 DNA is TGTGCCAGCAGTTTAGGCCATCCCCCCACTTACGAGCAGTACTTC.

This clonotype was counted only a few times. The chain has TRBV7-6 and TRBJ2-1; 9 nucleotides line up with TRBD2. There are 17 residues in the CDR3. The V gene end was trimmed by 5 bases and the J gene end by 0 bases; junction bases not matched to a gene: 8. CDR1 and CDR2 from the germline V gene are SGHVS and FNYEAQ. CDR3 DNA: TGTGCCAGCAGCGGTAAGGGACTAGCCAGCTCCTACAATGAGCAGTTCTTC. The encoded protein is CASSGKGLASSYNEQFF.

The genes are TRBV28 and TRBJ1-2; D remains ambiguous. The V gene's germline CDR1 is MDHEN and CDR2 SYDVKM. The V gene lost 5 bases and the J gene lost 6 bases, with 10 bases spanning the gap. The CDR3 is 12 amino acids. CDR3 region: CASSGLLDGYTF. The CDR3 nucleotides are TGTGCCAGCAGTGGACTACTCGATGGCTACACCTTC.

CDR3 coding DNA: TGTGCCAGCCGCCTCCGGGGGGCTAGATCACCCCTCCACTTT. This translates into CASRLRGARSPLHF. V is TRBV11-2 and J is TRBJ1-6, with D perhaps TRBD1 (6 bases). The CDR3 sequence is 14 residues long. Trimming took off 8 bases at V and 10 bases at J, with 18 bases between the two ends. Germline V CDR1 and CDR2: SGHAT, FQNNGV.

This clonotype was seen only a few times. The rearrangement joins TRBV10-3 to TRBJ1-5; no clear D gene. The germline gives CDR1 ENHRY, CDR2 SYGVKD. With 11 bases removed from V and 7 bases from J, the gap between germline ends came to 18 bases. The CDR3 length is 13 residues. This chain's CDR3 is CASQLGKGQPQHF. The CDR3 nucleotides are TGTGCCTCCCAGCTGGGGAAGGGCCAGCCCCAGCATTTT.

A few counts support this clonotype. V usage is TRBV7-2 and J usage is TRBJ1-1; 7 positions match TRBD1. The germline CDR1 and CDR2 sequences are SGHTA and FQGNSA. The J segment lost 10 bases and the V segment lost 6 bases, leaving 11 bases of the junction unmatched. The CDR3 is 13 residues long. CDR3 sequence: CASRWGQPATAFF. CDR3 in DNA: TGTGCCAGCAGATGGGGACAGCCTGCCACAGCTTTCTTT.

The chain links TRBV6-6 to TRBJ2-3, with TRBD1 matching 8 bases. The CDR3 totals 16 residues. Germline lookup yields CDR1 MNHNY and CDR2 SVGAGI (reference sequence). The V and J ends lost 2 bases and 1 base, in that order; junction bases with no gene match: 5. The CDR3: CASSYGQGARTDTQYF. The DNA of the CDR3 is TGTGCCAGCAGTTACGGTCAGGGGGCTCGCACAGATACGCAGTATTTT.

The table lists this clonotype with many counts. The V and J genes are TRBV7-2 and TRBJ2-1, with TRBD1 as a possible D gene (5 bases). Germline CDR1 and CDR2: SGHTA and FQGNSA. V dropped 4 bases and J dropped 5 bases, with 15 bases sitting between them. The CDR3 totals 15 residues. Written as DNA, the CDR3 is TGTGCCAGCAGCTGGGTTGGGGCAGGTAACAATGAGCAGTTCTTC. It specifies CASSWVGAGNNEQFF.

V and J are TRBV2 and TRBJ2-3; 8 positions agree with TRBD1. This CDR3 is 16 amino acids long. Germline CDR1 is SNHLY and CDR2 is FYNNEI. The junction had 11 bases not matched to a gene; V was cut back by 9 bases and J by 0 bases. The DNA of the CDR3 is TGTGCCAGTAGGGGGCAGGGGGCGGTTAGCACAGATACGCAGTATTTT. Translation gives CASRGQGAVSTDTQYF. The whole variable domain, filled in from reference TRBV2 and TRBJ2-3, reads EPEVTQTPSHQVTQMGQEVILRCVPISNHLYFYWYRQILGQKVEFLVSFYNNEISEKSEIFDDQFSVERPDGSNFTLKIRSTKLEDSAMYFCASRGQGAVSTDTQYFGPGTRLTVL.

In its sample, this clonotype was seen a few times. The chain has TRBV5-1 and TRBJ1-1; D is undetermined. CDR3 length: 16 residues. The V end lost 4 bases, the J end lost 0 bases, and 16 bases lay between the germline ends. Germline values: CDR1 SGHRS, CDR2 YFSETQ. The CDR3 reads CASSDRPGNMNTEAFF. The CDR3 nucleotides are TGCGCCAGCAGCGACCGACCGGGAAATATGAACACTGAAGCTTTCTTT. Combining the CDR3 with reference TRBV5-1 and TRBJ1-1 gives the whole variable domain KAGVTQTPRYLIKTRGQQVTLSCSPISGHRSVSWYQQTPGQGLQFLFEYFSETQRNKGNFPGRFSGRQFSNSRSEMNVSTLELGDSALYLCASSDRPGNMNTEAFFGQGTRLTVV.

The CDR3 nucleotides are TGTGCCAGCAGCCCCGACCCCCACCCAGGGTTTTACGGCTATGGCTACACCTTC. Its protein product is CASSPDPHPGFYGYGYTF. This chain connects TRBV7-2 to TRBJ1-2; maybe TRBD1 (5 bases). The CDR3 is 18 amino acids. Germline V gene data show CDR1 as SGHTA and CDR2 as FQGNSA. V was trimmed by 5 bases and J by 4 bases, leaving 26 bases between them.

The V call is TRBV2, the J call TRBJ1-5; 10 nucleotides match TRBD1. V was pared by 7 bases and J by 4 bases, with 4 bases of the junction left unmatched. Germline assignment: CDR1 SNHLY and CDR2 FYNNEI. The CDR3 sequence is 14 residues long. CDR3: CASNADRGNQPQHF. The DNA for the CDR3 is TGTGCCAGCAACGCGGACAGGGGGAATCAGCCCCAGCATTTT.

The rearrangement uses TRBV10-2 and TRBJ1-6, with 7 bases lining up with TRBD1. The germline V gene encodes CDR1 WSHSY and CDR2 SAAADI. This CDR3 region has 16 residues. Losses at the gene ends were 6 bases for V and 7 bases for J; bases not matched to a gene: 12. CDR3 nucleotide sequence: TGCGCCAGCAGCCAAGACAGGGTGAGGAGGAATTCACCCCTCCACTTT. As protein: CASSQDRVRRNSPLHF.

Only a few counts were recorded for this clonotype. The V gene is TRBV7-6, the J gene TRBJ2-1; D not resolved. The CDR3 spans 16 residues. Looked up from germline, CDR1 is SGHVS and CDR2 is FNYEAQ. Trimming stripped 6 bases from V and 2 bases from J, with 17 bases between. Here the CDR3 reads CASSNLRITTYNEQFF. CDR3 nucleotide sequence: TGTGCCAGCAGTAATCTTCGGATCACAACCTACAATGAGCAGTTCTTC.

V usage is TRBV19 and J usage is TRBJ2-3; possibly TRBD2 for D (5 bases). Deletions cut 4 bases from V and 4 bases from J, with 15 bases between. CDR1 and CDR2 from the germline V gene are LNHDA and SQIVND (reference sequence). The CDR3 sequence is 15 residues long. CDR3: CASSTRLPLADTQYF. The DNA of the CDR3 is TGTGCCAGTAGTACCCGACTACCTTTGGCAGATACGCAGTATTTT.

Ten or more counts support this clonotype. The chain carries TRBV7-2 and TRBJ2-7, with TRBD2 matching 9 bases. The CDR3 runs 16 residues. Germline assignment: CDR1 SGHTA and CDR2 FQGNSA. V dropped 5 bases and J dropped 3; count of bases not matched to a gene: 11. This chain's CDR3 is CASSRGSVAGVYEQYF. The CDR3 nucleotides are TGTGCCAGCAGCCGGGGGAGTGTAGCGGGGGTCTACGAGCAGTACTTC.

The gene calls are TRBV7-2 and TRBJ2-5; 16 bases line up with TRBD2. The CDR3 sequence is 18 residues long. In germline, CDR1 is SGHTA, CDR2 FQGNSA. V dropped 5 bases and J dropped 2; count of bases not matched to a gene: 8. For the CDR3, the DNA is TGTGCCAGCAGCCCGGGACTAGCGGGGGGGGGGACACAAGAGACCCAGTACTTC. Protein sequence: CASSPGLAGGGTQETQYF.

This clonotype occurred a few times. CDR3 nucleotide sequence: TGTGCCAGTTCGGGGGCTAACTATGGCTACACCTTC. Translation gives CASSGANYGYTF. The chain combines TRBV19 with TRBJ1-2; TRBD1 might be the D (5 bases). Germline-derived CDR1 and CDR2 are LNHDA and SQIVND (reference sequence). The CDR3 sequence is 12 residues long. V lost 8 bases, J lost 0 bases, and 7 bases lay in between.

This sequence joins TRBV7-6 and TRBJ1-1, with D maybe TRBD1 (5 bases). V lost 1 base, J lost 5 bases, and 11 bases lay in between. The germline gives CDR1 SGHVS, CDR2 FNYEAQ. The CDR3 loop spans 14 amino acids. CDR3 in amino acids: CASSLVAGETEAFF. CDR3 sequence (DNA): TGTGCCAGCAGCTTAGTGGCGGGGGAAACTGAAGCTTTCTTT.

This chain links TRBV6-1 with TRBJ1-6; TRBD1 aligns across 8 bases. Germline assignment: CDR1 MNHNS and CDR2 SASEGT. This CDR3 spans 16 amino acids. J gave up 10 bases and V 3 bases, and 11 bases lay outside the gene matches. The DNA for the CDR3 is TGTGCCAGCAGTGATACCTGGACAGGGAGGTACTCACCCCTCCACTTT. Encoded protein: CASSDTWTGRYSPLHF.

This chain connects TRBV20-1 to TRBJ1-1; the D is unclear. CDR3 size: 13 residues. The germline CDR1 and CDR2 sequences are DFQATT and SNEGSKA (reference sequence). The V and J ends lost 4 bases and 6 bases respectively, with 15 bases between them. CDR3 coding DNA: TGCAGTGCTAAAGTAACTATGGGCTCTGAAGCTTTCTTT. Amino acids: CSAKVTMGSEAFF.

The chain couples TRBV12-3 or TRBV12-4 to TRBJ1-2; tentatively, D is TRBD1 (5 bases). Deletions cut 5 bases from V and 7 bases from J, with 5 bases between. The CDR3 sequence is 10 residues long. The CDR3 spells CASSDSGYTF. DNA for the CDR3: TGTGCCAGCAGTGACAGTGGCTACACCTTC.

In its sample, this clonotype was seen a few times. V usage is TRBV19 and J usage is TRBJ2-5; maybe TRBD2 (5 bases). V lost 5 bases to trimming and J lost 5 bases, with 21 bases between them. The CDR3 sequence is 16 residues long. The germline gives CDR1 LNHDA, CDR2 SQIVND (reference sequence). The CDR3 reads CASSFYNRGSGETQYF. As DNA, the CDR3 is TGTGCCAGTAGTTTCTATAACAGAGGGTCGGGGGAGACCCAGTACTTC. Filled out from reference TRBV19 and TRBJ2-5, the complete variable domain reads DGGITQSPKYLFRKEGQNVTLSCEQNLNHDAMYWYRQDPGQGLRLIYYSQIVNDFQKGDIAEGYSVSREKKESFPLTVTSAQKNPTAFYLCASSFYNRGSGETQYFGPGTRLLVL.

This rearrangement joins TRBV12-3 or TRBV12-4 to TRBJ2-4; 7 bases line up with TRBD1. After removal of 3 bases from V and 7 bases from J, the junction contained 6 bases not matched to a gene. This CDR3 has 14 residues. The CDR3 DNA reads TGTGCCAGCAGTTTGGTGATGACAGGGAACATTCAGTACTTC. It codes for CASSLVMTGNIQYF.

The chain has TRBV9 and TRBJ1-6; the D gene is possibly TRBD1 (6 bases). This CDR3 is built from 19 residues. In germline, CDR1 is SGDLS, CDR2 YYNGEE. Deletions cut 0 bases from V and 8 bases from J, with 24 bases between. The CDR3 DNA reads TGTGCCAGCAGCGTAGTAAGAAAGGGGGAGGGGGGAAGCCATTCACCCCTCCACTTT. Translated, it gives CASSVVRKGEGGSHSPLHF. The variable domain in full, with the rest retrieved from reference TRBV9 and TRBJ1-6, is DSGVTQTPKHLITATGQRVTLRCSPRSGDLSVYWYQQSLDQGLQFLIQYYNGEERAKGNILERFSAQQFPDLHSELNLSSLELGDSALYFCASSVVRKGEGGSHSPLHFGNGTRLTVT.

The table lists this clonotype with a few counts. This chain uses TRBV20-1 with TRBJ2-3, with D perhaps TRBD2 (7 bases). Germline assignment: CDR1 DFQATT and CDR2 SNEGSKA (reference sequence). The V gene lost 3 bases and the J gene lost 1 base, with 17 bases spanning the gap. This CDR3 comprises 16 residues. This CDR3 is CSASGRGGRRTDTQYF. CDR3 coding DNA: TGCAGTGCTAGTGGGAGGGGGGGCCGTCGCACAGATACGCAGTATTTT.

This clonotype has a handful of counts. The rearrangement links TRBV6-2 or TRBV6-3 to TRBJ2-7, with TRBD1 as a possible D gene (6 bases). The V gene's germline CDR1 is MNHEY and CDR2 SVGEGT. The CDR3 runs to 16 residues. V lost 5 bases, J lost 7 bases, and 24 bases lay in between. CDR3 coding DNA: TGTGCCAGCAGTGCCCCTCCGACAGGCCTGGGCTGGGAGCAGTACTTC. Its translation is CASSAPPTGLGWEQYF.